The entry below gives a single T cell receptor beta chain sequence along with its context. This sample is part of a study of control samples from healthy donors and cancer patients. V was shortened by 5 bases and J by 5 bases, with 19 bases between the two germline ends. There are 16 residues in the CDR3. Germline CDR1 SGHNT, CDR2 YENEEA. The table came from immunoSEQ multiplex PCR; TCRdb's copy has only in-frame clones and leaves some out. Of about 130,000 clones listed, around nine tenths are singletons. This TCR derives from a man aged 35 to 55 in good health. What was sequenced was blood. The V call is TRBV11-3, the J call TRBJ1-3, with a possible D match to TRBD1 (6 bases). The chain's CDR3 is CASSPPHPGHRNTIYF. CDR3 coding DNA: TGTGCCAGCAGCCCCCCCCATCCGGGACATCGAAACACCATATATTTT.